This T cell receptor beta chain came from a study of blood T cell repertoires in COVID-19. About the research overall: The samples span acute and convalescent COVID-19 from the United States, Italy and Spain.

From germline, CDR1 is SGHVS and CDR2 FQNEAQ. The germline V and J ends were trimmed by 8 bases and 6 bases, with 16 bases remaining between them. The CDR3 has 13 residues. Repertoires were generated with immunoSEQ multiplex PCR, while TCRdb's copy carries only in-frame clones and drops some. The sample includes about 91,000 clones, 77% of them seen just once. The specimen sequenced was peripheral blood. This TCR was recovered from an elderly woman with acute or convalescent COVID-19. The chain links TRBV7-8 to TRBJ1-1; D gene unclear. The CDR3 loop is CASSERSTSEAFF. CDR3 DNA sequence: TGTGCCAGCTCTGAAAGGAGCACCTCTGAAGCTTTCTTT.